A single sample gave rise to the 15 T cell receptor beta chains below, sequenced in a study of cytomegalovirus exposure and HLA in healthy donors. In the PCR, 60 Vbeta and 13 Jbeta primers were used. Data came from immunoSEQ multiplex PCR; TCRdb stores just in-frame clones and leaves some out. The table has 150,000 or so clones, around three quarters seen once. Input material: PBMCs. The source is a woman in her forties in good health and CMV-seronegative.

The chain links TRBV7-9 to TRBJ1-1, with TRBD1 matching 7 bases. The CDR3 is 14 amino acids. The germline gives CDR1 SEHNR, CDR2 FQNEAQ (reference sequence). Trimming removed 4 bases from V and 2 bases from J; junction bases left unmatched: 4. The DNA for the CDR3 is TGTGCCAGCAGCTCTGGACAGGAAAACACTGAAGCTTTCTTT. Its translation: CASSSGQENTEAFF. Together with reference TRBV7-9 and TRBJ1-1, the CDR3 gives the full variable domain: DTGVSQNPRHKITKRGQNVTFRCDPISEHNRLYWYRQTLGQGPEFLTYFQNEAQLEKSRLLSDRFSAERPKGSFSTLEIQRTEQGDSAMYLCASSSGQENTEAFFGQGTRLTVV.

This clone came up a few times. This chain links TRBV19 with TRBJ2-1; 10 bases line up with TRBD1. Looked up from germline, CDR1 is LNHDA and CDR2 is SQIVND (reference sequence). The CDR3 is made up of 14 amino acids. The junction had 5 bases not matched to a gene; V was cut back by 7 bases and J by 5 bases. The CDR3 protein is CASNGQGGNNEQFF. In nucleotides, the CDR3 is TGTGCCAGTAATGGACAGGGGGGGAACAATGAGCAGTTCTTC.

This clone was seen a few times. CDR3: CATRGGTSGRETQYF. The CDR3 bases are TGTGCCACCCGGGGGGGGACTAGCGGGAGAGAGACCCAGTACTTC. The rearrangement joins TRBV19 to TRBJ2-5; 14 bases are a match to TRBD2. Germline V CDR1 and CDR2: LNHDA, SQIVND (reference sequence). J lost 4 bases, V lost 10 bases, and 8 bases had no gene match. The CDR3 runs to 15 residues.

The chain couples TRBV5-1 to TRBJ2-1, with TRBD2 identical over 9 bases. This CDR3 is 16 amino acids long. The V and J ends lost 0 bases and 7 bases, in that order; junction bases with no gene match: 8. From germline, CDR1 is SGHRS and CDR2 YFSETQ. CDR3 protein: CASSLATSGYPNEQFF. The CDR3 nucleotides are TGCGCCAGCAGCTTGGCCACTAGCGGGTACCCAAATGAGCAGTTCTTC.

The J gene is TRBJ1-1, the V gene TRBV6-1; D may be TRBD1 (5 bases). Trimming removed 6 bases at V and 3 bases at J, with 17 bases between. In germline, CDR1 is MNHNS, CDR2 SASEGT. CDR3 length equals 15 residues. CDR3 sequence: CASSPKPRVDTEAFF. DNA of the CDR3: TGTGCCAGCAGCCCCAAGCCCAGGGTCGACACTGAAGCTTTCTTT.

The chain employs TRBV5-8 and TRBJ1-3, with 8 positions matching TRBD1. V lost 2 bases and J lost 4; bases outside the gene matches: 2. Germline CDR1 is SGHTS and CDR2 is YDEGEE. This CDR3 region has 14 residues. The CDR3 DNA sequence: TGTGCCAGCAGCTTTAGGACAGGGGGAAACACCATATATTTT. It specifies CASSFRTGGNTIYF.

The chain links TRBV5-1 to TRBJ1-1, with a possible D match to TRBD1 (5 bases). CDR1 is SGHRS, CDR2 YFSETQ, per germline. This CDR3 has 14 amino acids. V lost 0 bases, J lost 4 bases, and 10 bases lay in between. The CDR3 DNA sequence: TGCGCCAGCAGCTTGGACGGGCAGGGCACTGAAGCTTTCTTT. Translation gives CASSLDGQGTEAFF. Based on the CDR3 plus reference TRBV5-1 and TRBJ1-1, the full variable domain is KAGVTQTPRYLIKTRGQQVTLSCSPISGHRSVSWYQQTPGQGLQFLFEYFSETQRNKGNFPGRFSGRQFSNSRSEMNVSTLELGDSALYLCASSLDGQGTEAFFGQGTRLTVV.

This clone was seen only once. The V call is TRBV11-2, the J call TRBJ2-7, with TRBD2 as a possible D gene (6 bases). This CDR3 spans 15 amino acids. Trimming removed 1 base at V and 3 bases at J, with 13 bases between. Germline V lookup: CDR1 SGHAT, CDR2 FQNNGV. CDR3 bases: TGTGCCAGCAGCTTAGGTAGCGGTAGGGGCTACGAGCAGTACTTC. This encodes CASSLGSGRGYEQYF.

The chain uses TRBV28 and TRBJ1-1, with a tentative D call TRBD1 (6 bases). Looked up from germline, CDR1 is MDHEN and CDR2 is SYDVKM. The CDR3 totals 14 residues. V shed 6 bases and J shed 1 base, with 12 bases lying between them. CDR3 amino acids: CASSPGGRNTEAFF. The DNA for the CDR3 is TGTGCCAGCAGCCCTGGGGGCCGGAACACTGAAGCTTTCTTT. Full variable domain (rest looked up from reference TRBV28 and TRBJ1-1): DVKVTQSSRYLVKRTGEKVFLECVQDMDHENMFWYRQDPGLGLRLIYFSYDVKMKEKGDIPEGYSVSREKKERFSLILESASTNQTSMYLCASSPGGRNTEAFFGQGTRLTVV.

This chain joins TRBV29-1 and TRBJ1-1, with D tentatively TRBD1 (6 bases). CDR1 is SQVTM, CDR2 ANQGSEA, per germline. CDR3 length equals 13 residues. Deletions cut 4 bases from V and 2 bases from J, with 11 bases between. This CDR3 is CSVVGDTNTEAFF. The DNA for the CDR3 is TGCAGCGTTGTGGGGGACACCAACACTGAAGCTTTCTTT.

This clone was recorded once. The germline gene is not matched at one end of the junction; a read error may be the cause. The chain employs TRBV11-2 and TRBJ1-1; TRBD1 matches at 7 bases. Germline V CDR1 and CDR2: SGHAT, FQNNGV. This CDR3 comprises 13 residues. The CDR3 sequence is CASSLEGATEAFF. CDR3 DNA sequence: TGTGCCAGCAGCCTAGAGGGGGCCACTGAAGCTTTCTTT.

The gene calls are TRBV6-4 and TRBJ1-2, with 9 nucleotides matching TRBD1. CDR1 MRHNA and CDR2 SNTAGT come from the germline V gene. V shed 6 bases, J shed 2 bases, and the junction held 7 bases outside the gene matches. The CDR3 totals 15 residues. The CDR3 coding sequence is TGTGCCAGCAGGCCGGGACAGGGATTAAACTATGGCTACACCTTC. Translated, it gives CASRPGQGLNYGYTF.

The rearrangement uses TRBV2 and TRBJ2-7, with TRBD1 as a possible D gene (6 bases). The CDR3 loop spans 13 amino acids. Looked up from germline, CDR1 is SNHLY and CDR2 is FYNNEI. Trimming removed 6 bases at V and 3 bases at J, with 12 bases between. CDR3 sequence reads: CASSDGQIYEQYF. CDR3 sequence (DNA): TGTGCCAGCAGCGACGGACAGATCTACGAGCAGTACTTC.

This clone was seen more than once but under ten times. This chain links TRBV27 with TRBJ2-1; TRBD2 agrees at 9 bases. Germline lookup yields CDR1 MNHEY and CDR2 SMNVEV (reference sequence). CDR3 length: 17 residues. Trimming at V came to 4 bases and at J to 4 bases, leaving 11 bases not matched to a gene. The CDR3 coding sequence is TGTGCCAGCAGTTCCCCGGATCTACTAGCGGGTTACAATGAGCAGTTCTTC. It specifies CASSSPDLLAGYNEQFF.

In its sample, this clone was seen once. CDR3 coding DNA: TGTGCCAGCAGAATCGGCGGCGGTTACACTGAAGCTTTCTTT. It encodes CASRIGGGYTEAFF. The chain links TRBV28 to TRBJ1-1; D gene unclear. The CDR3 runs 14 residues. With 6 bases removed from V and 3 bases from J, the gap between germline ends came to 14 bases. Germline CDR1 and CDR2: MDHEN and SYDVKM. Full variable domain (remainder filled in from reference TRBV28 and TRBJ1-1): DVKVTQSSRYLVKRTGEKVFLECVQDMDHENMFWYRQDPGLGLRLIYFSYDVKMKEKGDIPEGYSVSREKKERFSLILESASTNQTSMYLCASRIGGGYTEAFFGQGTRLTVV.